Below, 17 T cell receptor beta chains from the same sample are listed, as sequenced in a study of blood T cell repertoires in COVID-19. The data were produced by immunoSEQ multiplex PCR, yet TCRdb's version contains in-frame clones alone and is incomplete. This table has 430,000 or so clones, about 88% appearing once. The sample was PBMCs or T cells enriched from blood (not recorded which). The receptor source for this set is a woman aged 18-29 years who had been exposed to COVID-19.

The chain uses TRBV4-3 and TRBJ2-3, with 8 nucleotides matching TRBD2. J was trimmed by 1 base and V by 3 bases; bases with no gene match: 3. Germline lookup yields CDR1 LGHNA and CDR2 YSLEER. The CDR3 is 15 amino acids. CDR3 protein: CASSQGTRGTDTQYF. The CDR3 coding sequence is TGCGCCAGCAGCCAGGGGACTAGAGGCACAGATACGCAGTATTTT.

CDR3 residues: CASRETDRSSYNEQFF. CDR3 nucleotide sequence: TGTGCCAGCAGAGAAACGGACAGGAGCTCCTACAATGAGCAGTTCTTC. This sequence joins TRBV6-4 and TRBJ2-1, with 7 bases fitting TRBD1. The V gene's germline CDR1 is MRHNA and CDR2 SNTAGT. Trimming at V came to 6 bases and at J to 0 bases, leaving 8 bases not matched to a gene. This CDR3 is 16 amino acids long.

V is TRBV28 and J is TRBJ1-5, with a tentative D call TRBD1 (6 bases). The CDR3 extends over 15 amino acids. V gave up 6 bases and J gave up 3 bases, with 15 bases separating them. Germline-derived CDR1 and CDR2 are MDHEN and SYDVKM. This CDR3 reads CASRLQGDNNQPQHF. CDR3 sequence (DNA): TGTGCCAGCAGGCTACAGGGCGATAACAATCAGCCCCAGCATTTT.

The CDR3, as DNA: TGTGCCAGCAGCCAAAATCCGGGGGACAGGGGGACCTACGAGCAGTACTTC. Residues: CASSQNPGDRGTYEQYF. This chain links TRBV14 with TRBJ2-7; 11 nucleotides align to TRBD1. Per germline, CDR1 SGHDN and CDR2 FVKESK. This CDR3 has 17 residues. V lost 2 bases to trimming and J lost 2 bases; unmatched junction nucleotides: 8.

The genes are TRBV6-5 and TRBJ1-4; D unresolved. Germline CDR1 is MNHEY and CDR2 is SVGAGI. Trimming cost V 2 bases and J 4 bases, with 5 bases left between them. The CDR3 runs 13 residues. The CDR3 loop is CASSYTSNEKLFF. CDR3 in DNA: TGTGCCAGCAGTTACACGAGTAATGAAAAACTGTTTTTT.

V is TRBV9 and J is TRBJ2-3; 7 bases agree with TRBD2. Germline CDR1 is SGDLS and CDR2 is YYNGEE. The length of the CDR3 is 16 residues. J lost 0 bases, V lost 4 bases, and 8 bases had no gene match. The CDR3 DNA reads TGTGCCAGCAGCTCCCGGGGGGACCTTAGCACAGATACGCAGTATTTT. Residues: CASSSRGDLSTDTQYF.

The V and J genes are TRBV4-1 and TRBJ1-3, with 7 bases fitting TRBD1. CDR1 MGHRA and CDR2 YSYEKL come from the germline V gene. This CDR3 has 17 residues. The V gene end was trimmed by 2 bases and the J gene end by 2 bases; junction bases not matched to a gene: 9. The CDR3, as DNA: TGCGCCAGCAGCCAATCGACAGGGATGTTCACTGGAAACACCATATATTTT. Its translation: CASSQSTGMFTGNTIYF.

The J gene is TRBJ2-7, the V gene TRBV11-1, with D perhaps TRBD1 (5 bases). Trimming cost V 3 bases and J 4 bases, with 7 bases left between them. CDR1 SGHAT and CDR2 FQDESV come from the germline V gene (reference sequence). The CDR3 spans 12 residues. The CDR3 protein is CASSLGRYEQYF. In DNA, the CDR3 is TGTGCCAGCAGCTTGGGGCGGTACGAGCAGTACTTC.

This rearrangement joins TRBV5-6 to TRBJ1-2, with D tentatively TRBD1 (5 bases). This CDR3 contains 15 residues. Trimming removed 4 bases at V and 4 bases at J, with 17 bases between. Germline loops: CDR1 SGHDT, CDR2 YYEEEE. The CDR3 sequence is CASSGQGLLLYGYTF. CDR3 DNA: TGTGCCAGCAGCGGGCAGGGTTTGCTACTCTATGGCTACACCTTC.

The gene calls are TRBV19 and TRBJ2-1, with D possibly TRBD2 on 6 matching bases. Trimming removed 3 bases from V and 2 bases from J, with 14 bases in between. CDR1 is LNHDA, CDR2 SQIVND, per germline (reference sequence). CDR3 length: 16 residues. The CDR3 protein is CASSIVEGGPYNEQFF. The CDR3 DNA sequence: TGTGCCAGTAGTATTGTGGAGGGAGGCCCCTACAATGAGCAGTTCTTC.

The V and J genes are TRBV6-5 and TRBJ2-1; 14 bases align to TRBD2. The CDR3 length is 14 residues. With V trimmed by 7 bases and J by 8 bases, 4 bases remained unmatched. CDR1 is MNHEY, CDR2 SVGAGI, per germline. This CDR3 is CASIQTSGGDEQFF. CDR3 bases: TGTGCCAGCATTCAGACTAGCGGGGGGGATGAGCAGTTCTTC.

The V and J genes are TRBV27 and TRBJ2-3; D may be TRBD2 (6 bases). V gave up 8 bases and J gave up 0 bases, with 12 bases separating them. Germline V gene sequence: CDR1 MNHEY, CDR2 SMNVEV (reference sequence). There are 14 residues in the CDR3. CDR3 in DNA: TGTGCCAGCCTCCCGGGACTGAGCACAGATACGCAGTATTTT. It encodes CASLPGLSTDTQYF.

V is TRBV18 and J is TRBJ2-7; TRBD2 matches at 9 bases. Looked up from germline, CDR1 is KGHSH and CDR2 is LQKENI. The CDR3 covers 18 residues. Trimming removed 2 bases from V and 0 bases from J; junction bases left unmatched: 11. CDR3 protein: CASSPFGLAGTLSYEQYF. The CDR3 DNA follows: TGTGCCAGCTCACCATTCGGCCTAGCGGGAACCCTCTCCTACGAGCAGTACTTC.

The rearrangement joins TRBV15 to TRBJ1-5, with 8 nucleotides matching TRBD1. From germline, CDR1 is LNHNV and CDR2 YYDKDF (reference sequence). There are 15 residues in the CDR3. The V gene end was trimmed by 3 bases and the J gene end by 5 bases; junction bases not matched to a gene: 6. In DNA, the CDR3 is TGTGCCACCAGCAGTAGGACAGGGAACTATCAGCCCCAGCATTTT. This codes for CATSSRTGNYQPQHF.

This rearrangement joins TRBV18 to TRBJ1-5; D is unresolved. Germline assignment: CDR1 KGHSH and CDR2 LQKENI. Trimming took 4 bases from V and 9 from J, leaving 10 bases between them. This CDR3 has 12 amino acids. The chain's CDR3 is CASSREGGPQHF. The CDR3 nucleotides read TGTGCCAGCTCACGCGAAGGCGGGCCCCAGCATTTT.

The J gene is TRBJ2-3, the V gene TRBV18, with D unclear. This CDR3 has 12 amino acids. Trimming removed 4 bases at V and 4 bases at J, with 6 bases between. Germline V gives CDR1 KGHSH, CDR2 LQKENI. DNA for the CDR3: TGTGCCAGCTCACTCCTATCAGATACGCAGTATTTT. This translates into CASSLLSDTQYF.

V is TRBV6-1 and J is TRBJ2-7, with 9 nucleotides matching TRBD2. This CDR3 comprises 15 residues. CDR1 is MNHNS, CDR2 SASEGT, per germline. Losses at the gene ends were 0 bases for V and 4 bases for J; bases not matched to a gene: 4. The CDR3, as DNA: TGTGCCAGCAGTGAAGCCGGGCTAGCGGGGTACGAGCAGTACTTC. Protein product: CASSEAGLAGYEQYF.